This entry is about one T cell receptor beta chain. As yet, its antigen is unknown. This specimen belongs to a study of T cell repertoires in cytomegalovirus infection. Background on the study: HLA-B-restricted CMV epitopes that are well studied were used alongside recently identified HLA-C-restricted ones. General study findings and limits: In two of eight donors, the top clonotype was HLA-C-restricted CMV-specific. CMV carriers having the relevant HLA were flagged by cumulative public TCR beta family frequency.

Trimming pared 3 bases from V and 5 bases from J, leaving 20 bases between. Germline CDR1 MGHDK, CDR2 SYGVNS. This CDR3 has 17 amino acids. TCRdb re-derived calls from the reads in MiXCR, one entry per CDR3 protein. The table includes 75,000 to 100,000 distinct CDR3 sequences, approximately 46% detected once. The clonotype comes from a human donor in good health (CMV status not recorded). Some clones in this sample may be carry-over from other donors' samples. The rearrangement joins TRBV25-1 to TRBJ2-4; D is ambiguous. The sequences come from CD8+ T cells from cultured PBMCs, collected from culture after CMV antigen stimulation. The CDR3 sequence: CASSDRGQDSVENIQYF. Here the CDR3 DNA reads TGTGCCAGCAGTGACCGCGGCCAAGATTCCGTGGAAAACATTCAGTACTTC. Looking up the rest from reference TRBV25-1 and TRBJ2-4 gives the full variable domain: EADIYQTPRYLVIGTGKKITLECSQTMGHDKMYWYQQDPGMELHLIHYSYGVNSTEKGDLSSESTVSRIRTEHFPLTLESARPSHTSQYLCASSDRGQDSVENIQYFGAGTRLSVL.